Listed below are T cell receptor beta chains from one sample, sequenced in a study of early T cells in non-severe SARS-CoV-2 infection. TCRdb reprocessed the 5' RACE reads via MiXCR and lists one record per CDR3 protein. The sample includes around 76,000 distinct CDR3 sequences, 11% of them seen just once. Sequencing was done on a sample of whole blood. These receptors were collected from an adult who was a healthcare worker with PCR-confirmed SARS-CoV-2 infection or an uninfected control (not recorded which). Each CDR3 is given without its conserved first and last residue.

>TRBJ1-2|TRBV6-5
ASSLRQTGYGYT
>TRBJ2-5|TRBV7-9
ASSSTGLQETQY
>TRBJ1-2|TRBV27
ASRRTGGYGYT
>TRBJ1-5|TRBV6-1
ATMVRRDIQPQH
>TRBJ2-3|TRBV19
ASSTQRNTQY
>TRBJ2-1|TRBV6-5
ASSPRASYNEQF
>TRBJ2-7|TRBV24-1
ATRELQGGSYEQY
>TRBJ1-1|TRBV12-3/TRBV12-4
ASSPGTGSNTEAF
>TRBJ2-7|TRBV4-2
ASSQEEGVREQY
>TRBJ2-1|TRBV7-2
ASSWAGGSSYNEQF
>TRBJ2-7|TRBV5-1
ASSFRDVDEQY
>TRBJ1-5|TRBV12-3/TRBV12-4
ASSSGEQPQH
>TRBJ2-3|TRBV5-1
ATRAGGVTDTQY
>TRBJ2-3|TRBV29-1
SVRLAGFTDTQY
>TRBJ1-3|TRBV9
ASSATGGAGNTIY
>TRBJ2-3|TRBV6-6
ASTPAGGPDTQY
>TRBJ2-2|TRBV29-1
SVLGRDGNTGELF
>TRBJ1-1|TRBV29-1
SVTGGTTHEAF
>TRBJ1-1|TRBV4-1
ASSHTGTGTMNTEAF
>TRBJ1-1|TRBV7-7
ASSSDRQTEAF
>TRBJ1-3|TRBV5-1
ASSTGQAISGNTIY
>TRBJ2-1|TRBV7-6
ASSPGGNRYNEQF
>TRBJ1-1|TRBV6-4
ASRDGGGTNTEAF
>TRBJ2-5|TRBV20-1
SATDNQETQY
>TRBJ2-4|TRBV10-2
ASSEPGRVAKNIQY
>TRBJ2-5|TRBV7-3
ASSSGLAGWETQY
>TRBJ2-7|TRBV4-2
ASSQDRALSPYEQY
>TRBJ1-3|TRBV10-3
AISGVGQLSSGNTIY
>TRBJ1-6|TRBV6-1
ASSEAGADTSSLH
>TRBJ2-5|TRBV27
ASSLTGDETQY
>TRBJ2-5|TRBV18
ASSPTFGASGPETQY
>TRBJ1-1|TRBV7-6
ASSSQRNTEAF
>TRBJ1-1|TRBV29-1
SVGGLWNTEAF
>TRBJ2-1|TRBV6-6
ASSFGGGVGEQF
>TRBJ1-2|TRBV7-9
ASSFVPTNYGYT
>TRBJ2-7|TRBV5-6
ASTLTGLTYEQY
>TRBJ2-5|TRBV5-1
ASSAQGEETQY
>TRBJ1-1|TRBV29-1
SVEDQPGSSANTEAF
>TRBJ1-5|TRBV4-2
ASSQGPGGGNQPQH
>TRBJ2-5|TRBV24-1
ATSTGLEEKETQY
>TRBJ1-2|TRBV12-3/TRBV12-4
ASSPGTSYGYT
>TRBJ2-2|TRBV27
ASSSWDREDTGELF
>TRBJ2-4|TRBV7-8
ASSLSPGAVNIQY
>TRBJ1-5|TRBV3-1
ASREQGASNQPQH
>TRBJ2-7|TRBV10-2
ASSVRGRYEQY
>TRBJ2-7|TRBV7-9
ASSRRDSFYEQY
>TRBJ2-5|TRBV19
ASSIAPEETQY
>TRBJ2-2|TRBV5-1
ASSQGRQAGELF
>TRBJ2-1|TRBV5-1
ASWKTSPSEQF
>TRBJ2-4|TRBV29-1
SATSGGVNIQY